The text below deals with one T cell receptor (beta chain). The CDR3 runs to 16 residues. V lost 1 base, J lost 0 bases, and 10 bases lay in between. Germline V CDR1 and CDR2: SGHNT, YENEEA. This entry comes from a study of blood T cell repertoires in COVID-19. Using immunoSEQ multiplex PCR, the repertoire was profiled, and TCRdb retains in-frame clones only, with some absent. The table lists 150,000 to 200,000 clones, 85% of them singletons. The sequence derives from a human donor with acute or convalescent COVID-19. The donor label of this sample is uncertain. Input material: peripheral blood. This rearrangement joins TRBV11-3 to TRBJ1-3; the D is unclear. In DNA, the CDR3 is TGTGCCAGCAGCTTAGGGCGAGGAATCTCTGGAAACACCATATATTTT. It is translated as CASSLGRGISGNTIYF.